The 14 T cell receptor beta chains presented below share a single source sample, sequenced in a study of regulatory T cells in long-lasting Graves disease. Time point here: newly diagnosed GD, antithyroid drugs for less than 3 months. PBMCs provided the RNA from which the TCR library was made. Investigators prepared the TCR beta libraries by applying iRepertoire HTBI primers and Arm-PCR of CDR3 regions. Using its own MiXCR run on the multiplex PCR reads, TCRdb lists one record per CDR3 protein. The data contain just over 600,000 distinct CDR3 sequences, approximately 15% of them singletons. This same sample was also taken into another study, of T cells in Graves' hyperthyroidism and ophthalmopathy.

Sequencing was performed on peripheral blood mononuclear cells (PBMCs), taken at new diagnosis, from a patient treated with antithyroid drugs. The receptor set was obtained from a woman in her twenties or thirties with Graves disease.

This clonotype was seen repeatedly, ten times or more. This sequence joins TRBV29-1 and TRBJ1-2, with TRBD1 matching over 8 bases. The trim removed 6 bases at V and 8 bases at J, leaving 8 bases unmatched. This CDR3 comprises 12 residues. Germline values: CDR1 SQVTM, CDR2 ANQGSEA. CDR3 sequence (DNA): TGCAGCGTCCGCCAGGGGGCAGGCGGCTACACCTTC. It translates to CSVRQGAGGYTF. Full variable domain (remainder filled in from reference TRBV29-1 and TRBJ1-2): SAVISQKPSRDICQRGTSLTIQCQVDSQVTMMFWYRQQPGQSLTLIATANQGSEATYESGFVIDKFPISRPNLTFSTLTVSNMSPEDSSIYLCSVRQGAGGYTFGSGTRLTVV.

The sample holds many counts of this clonotype. J is TRBJ2-1 and V is TRBV6-2 or TRBV6-3; TRBD1 might be the D (5 bases). The CDR3 spans 15 residues. Germline V gene sequence: CDR1 MNHEY, CDR2 SVGEGT. The V end was cut by 5 bases, the J end by 8 bases, with 19 bases between. The DNA for the CDR3 is TGTGCCAGCAGTGAAACCAGGGTGGGCGACGATGAGCAGTTCTTC. The encoded protein is CASSETRVGDDEQFF.

The chain joins TRBV20-1 to TRBJ2-2, with 7 bases fitting TRBD2. Germline CDR1 DFQATT, CDR2 SNEGSKA (reference sequence). V dropped 5 bases and J dropped 0; count of bases not matched to a gene: 6. The CDR3 sequence is 15 residues long. The CDR3 is CSAPILAPNTGELFF. In nucleotides, the CDR3 is TGCAGTGCTCCGATACTAGCGCCGAACACCGGGGAGCTGTTTTTT.

The chain is built from TRBV7-2 and TRBJ2-3; 8 nucleotides agree with TRBD1. The CDR3 consists of 16 residues. Germline loops: CDR1 SGHTA, CDR2 FQGNSA. Trimming removed 3 bases from V and 2 bases from J; junction bases left unmatched: 7. The DNA of the CDR3 is TGTGCCAGCAGCTTCCCCCAGGGGGCGGTCACAGATACGCAGTATTTT. Protein product: CASSFPQGAVTDTQYF.

This chain links TRBV28 with TRBJ2-2; TRBD1 or TRBD2 may be the D gene (5 bases each). V lost 5 bases and J 7 bases, leaving 11 bases between the germline ends. The CDR3 covers 13 residues. Germline V gene data show CDR1 as MDHEN and CDR2 as SYDVKM. As DNA, the CDR3 is TGTGCCAGCAGTAGGGACCTACGCGGGGAGCTGTTTTTT. It encodes CASSRDLRGELFF.

The gene calls are TRBV20-1 and TRBJ2-7, with TRBD1 matching 9 bases. Trimming removed 3 bases from V and 3 bases from J; junction bases left unmatched: 9. Per the germline V gene, CDR1 is DFQATT and CDR2 is SNEGSKA (reference sequence). This CDR3 has 15 residues. CDR3 in amino acids: CSASLSGQGSYEQYF. As DNA, the CDR3 is TGCAGTGCTAGCTTATCCGGACAGGGGAGCTACGAGCAGTACTTC.

The rearrangement joins TRBV15 to TRBJ2-7; D is possibly TRBD1 (5 bases). The germline V gene has CDR1 LNHNV and CDR2 YYDKDF (reference sequence). Trimming stripped 0 bases from V and 6 bases from J, with 12 bases between. This CDR3 has 14 residues. CDR3 loop: CATSREGRTTEQYF. CDR3 sequence (DNA): TGTGCCACCAGCAGAGAGGGGCGGACGACCGAGCAGTACTTC.

This clonotype was observed a handful of times. A much bigger clone sits one base away, suggesting this may be a read error. Here the CDR3 DNA reads TGTGCCATCGAGACCGGACACTACAATGAGCAGTTCTTC. Translation: CAIETGHYNEQFF. The chain combines TRBV28 with TRBJ2-1, with a weak D call TRBD1 (5 bases). CDR1 is MDHEN and CDR2 is SYDVKM in the germline V gene. The V and J ends lost 10 bases and 3 bases respectively, with 13 bases between them. The CDR3 runs 13 residues.

This clonotype appeared many times. The chain recombines TRBV12-3 or TRBV12-4 with TRBJ1-3, with a possible D match to TRBD1 (5 bases). The length of the CDR3 is 16 residues. V was clipped by 8 bases and J by 0 bases, with 17 bases between them. The CDR3 sequence is CASRGGASNSGNTIYF. CDR3 nucleotides: TGTGCCAGCCGTGGGGGAGCAAGCAACTCTGGAAACACCATATATTTT.

This clonotype was seen ten or more times. The CDR3 protein is CASSQPGSFAEQYF. Here the CDR3 DNA reads TGTGCCAGCAGCCAGCCAGGCTCTTTCGCCGAGCAGTACTTC. The chain carries TRBV12-3 or TRBV12-4 and TRBJ2-7, with D hard to call. V dropped 6 bases and J dropped 6 bases, with 18 bases sitting between them. This CDR3 is built from 14 residues.

In this sample, this clonotype turned up a few times. The chain joins TRBV9 to TRBJ2-1, with D perhaps being TRBD1 or TRBD2 (5 bases each). The CDR3 length is 15 residues. Trimming removed 3 bases at V and 3 bases at J, with 13 bases between. The V gene's germline CDR1 is SGDLS and CDR2 YYNGEE. The CDR3 DNA sequence: TGTGCCAGCAGCGCCGGGACCGAGAGCTACAATGAGCAGTTCTTC. Amino acids: CASSAGTESYNEQFF. The full variable domain, rest sourced from reference TRBV9 and TRBJ2-1, is DSGVTQTPKHLITATGQRVTLRCSPRSGDLSVYWYQQSLDQGLQFLIQYYNGEERAKGNILERFSAQQFPDLHSELNLSSLELGDSALYFCASSAGTESYNEQFFGPGTRLTVL.

Here the CDR3 DNA reads TGTGCCACCAGTGACCCAGGGTTCGAGACCCAGTACTTC. This encodes CATSDPGFETQYF. The chain employs TRBV24-1 and TRBJ2-5; tentatively, D is TRBD1 (5 bases). The length of the CDR3 is 13 residues. From germline, CDR1 is KGHDR and CDR2 SFDVKD. The V and J ends lost 4 bases and 5 bases respectively, with 10 bases between them.

The chain links TRBV7-2 to TRBJ2-3, with D unclear. This CDR3 has 15 residues. V was pared by 1 base and J by 5 bases, with 13 bases between. Germline V CDR1 and CDR2: SGHTA, FQGNSA. CDR3 nucleotides: TGTGCCAGCAGCTTAGATCCCCCTAGGAGAGATACGCAGTATTTT. Amino acids: CASSLDPPRRDTQYF.

The rearrangement links TRBV18 to TRBJ1-1; 7 positions agree with TRBD1. The CDR3 is made up of 15 amino acids. Losses at the gene ends were 4 bases for V and 2 bases for J; bases not matched to a gene: 7. The germline V gene encodes CDR1 KGHSH and CDR2 LQKENI. CDR3 amino acids: CASSLGTAANTEAFF. The CDR3 DNA reads as TGTGCCAGCTCACTAGGGACAGCGGCTAACACTGAAGCTTTCTTT.